The subject of this entry is one TCR beta chain. What this receptor recognizes is not known. Base quality data are lacking; no much larger clone is found one base away. Reading the germline V gene gives CDR1 MGHRA and CDR2 YSYEKL. Deletion took 1 base off V and 8 bases off J, with a span of 12 bases between the germline ends. From cysteine to phenylalanine, the CDR3 is 14 amino acids long. Only the CDR3 DNA is retained, 42 bases long and in frame from the first base. The data belong to a study of CD8+ T cells in alopecia areata (dated by TCRdb to the late 2010s). Context from the whole study: The treated patients, all with moderate-to-severe alopecia areata, were enrolled in an open-label pilot trial of oral tofacitinib given at 5 to 10 mg twice daily. immunoSEQ multiplex PCR using 35 Vbeta forward primers and 13 Jbeta reverse primers was used to amplify TCRbeta CDR3 regions. Scalp clonality was compared across normal scalp (n=4), patchy alopecia areata scalp (n=8), and alopecia totalis/universalis scalp (n=8). RNA was extracted with the PAXgene miRNA kit for fixed scalp, the miRNeasy kit for PBMCs, and the RNeasy kit for mouse skin. In humans, TCRbeta sequencing was performed on scalp tissue and on sorted CD4+ and CD8+ peripheral blood T cells from healthy controls and from patients with patchy or totalis/universalis alopecia areata. Disease severity in treated patients was measured with the SALT score, which quantifies the percentage of affected scalp surface area. The study used high-throughput TCRbeta sequencing to examine T cell clonal expansion in alopecia areata, in both the C3H/HeJ mouse model and human patients. Patients received tofacitinib for 6 to 18 months and were then followed off drug for 6 months to check for delayed response and recurrence. Patients on tofacitinib were biopsied at baseline and after 4 and 24 weeks of treatment, and several of the patients also had a later scalp biopsy. Overall study results and their limits: Lesional scalp, especially in alopecia totalis/universalis, showed higher clonality and more expanded CD8+ clones than normal scalp, suggesting antigenic drive. Unlike mouse skin, where gammadelta T cells dominate, normal human skin contains resident alphabeta T cells that get sequenced too, which complicates analysis of the scalp TCR repertoire. Compared with mice, TCR sequences shared between patients were less clear, possibly partly because of HLA diversity across the patient population. Tofacitinib significantly decreased scalp clonality and the number of expanded CD8+ clones among the top 100 scalp clones. Many expanded lesional clones were found to persist in scalp and blood during tofacitinib treatment, and relapse after treatment cessation may be partly explained by this persistence. Because the treated cohort was small and had just a single nonresponder, larger studies are needed to establish links between baseline CD8+ expansion and response.

Receptor amplification or capture employed the immunoSEQ multiplex PCR assay. For TCR sequencing, RNA was extracted from every sample and reverse transcribed into cDNA to serve as template. SuperScript III was used for first-strand cDNA synthesis, primed with a 2:1 mix of oligo-dT and random hexamers. Amplification bias was assessed with a synthetic immune receptor repertoire, and residual bias was removed computationally. As for the original processing: Raw reads were preprocessed for error removal, and CDR3 was defined according to IMGT conventions as running from the conserved cysteine to phenylalanine. To get clonality, Shannon entropy was normalized by log2 of the number of productive unique TCRs and the result was subtracted from 1. Whether each scalp clone was CD4 or CD8 was inferred by checking scalp TCRbeta sequences against the CD4 and CD8 repertoires from sorted blood. The immuneACCESS repertoire file appears here via TCRdb, limited to in-frame rearrangements. These files lack a portion of the clones; in checked studies, under half of the deficit traces to unresolved V genes, and the cause of the others is not known. That table gives V, J and clone size, and the DNA gave D and trimming. This sample gives about 140,000 clones in total; approximately 86% of them show up just once. The top ten clonotypes cover approximately 13% of the sample.

Read against the paper, the sample's time point label means: 4 weeks on oral tofacitinib. According to the study, the label for this sample's treatment or condition signals: oral pan-JAK inhibitor, 5-10 mg twice daily. From alopecia areata patients, peripheral blood was collected along with lesional scalp punch biopsies. After PBMCs were isolated by density centrifugation and stained for CD3, CD4 and CD8, a FACSAria was used to sort CD4+ and CD8+ T cells. This clonotype was sampled from a human donor with alopecia areata. The chain is assembled from TRBV4-1 and TRBJ2-1, and perhaps TRBD2 as D gene, on 5 matching bases. Source: CD8+ T cells sorted from blood, taken at week 4, from a patient treated with tofacitinib. The sequenced DNA: TGCGCCAGCAGCCAAGTAGGAGGAGCCCATGAGCAGTTCTTC. This sequence encodes CASSQVGGAHEQFF.